The rows below give T cell receptor beta chains drawn from one sample of a study of shared clonotypes between healthy human individuals. Generated by immunoSEQ multiplex PCR, the TCRdb table keeps only in-frame clones and is missing some. The table includes about 2.4 million clones, around 94% detected once. The sample consisted of naive CD4+ T cells sorted from blood. Every receptor here comes from a man aged 18 to 30 in good health. Each CDR3 is given with its conserved first and last residue. A D gene is named only where the DNA matches it firmly. Some rows mark clone size as missing; the rest say once, few, many or name a class of expanded clone.

>-|TRBD1|TRBJ2-2|TRBV2
TGTGCCAGCAGCCGAGAGGGACAGCGCACCGGGGAGCTGTTTTTT
CASSREGQRTGELFF
>-|-|TRBJ2-3|TRBV6-1
TGTGCCAGCAGGGTAATTACACTCGGGACAGATACGCAGTATTTT
CASRVITLGTDTQYF
>-|-|TRBJ1-2|TRBV10-3
TGTGCCATCAGTGAGGACGGAAACTATGGCTACACCTTC
CAISEDGNYGYTF
>-|TRBD1|TRBJ1-5|TRBV6-4
TGTGCCAGCAGGATGCCCTGGGACAGTTTTCCATATAGCAATCAGCCCCAGCATTTT
CASRMPWDSFPYSNQPQHF
>-|-|TRBJ2-6|TRBV4-1
TGCGCCAGCAGCCAAGTTCCGGTCTCTGGGGCCAACGTCCTGACTTTC
CASSQVPVSGANVLTF
>-|-|TRBJ2-5|TRBV6-5
TGTGCCAGCAGTCAGCTCCTAGCGACCTACTTC
CASSQLLATYF
>-|-|TRBJ1-2|TRBV4-1
TGCGCCAGCAGCCGTGGACGGGAGGGCTACACCTTC
CASSRGREGYTF
>-|-|TRBJ2-3|TRBV5-1
TGCGCCAGCAGCCCCGGTCGACCTCCATATACGCAGTATTTT
CASSPGRPPYTQYF
>-|-|TRBJ1-1|TRBV5-5
TGTGCCAGCAGCTTTTATCAGACCGAAAGGGCTGAAGCTTTCTTT
CASSFYQTERAEAFF
>-|-|TRBJ2-6|TRBV9
TGTGCCAGCAGCGTAGAGGTGGGCTCTCTTGGGGCTGGGGCCAACGTCCTGACTTTC
CASSVEVGSLGAGANVLTF
>-|-|TRBJ1-1|TRBV5-5
TGTGCCAGCAGCCCATGGGACGGAAGGAACACTGAAGCTTTCTTT
CASSPWDGRNTEAFF
>-|TRBD1|TRBJ1-2|TRBV18
TGTGCCAGCTCACCAGGACAGGGAAACTATGGCTACACCTTC
CASSPGQGNYGYTF
>-|-|TRBJ1-3|TRBV2
TGTGCCAGCAGCCGCGGGACCGTCTCTGGAAACACCATATATTTT
CASSRGTVSGNTIYF
>-|TRBD2|TRBJ2-3|TRBV5-1
TGCGCCAGCAGCAGCGGGGGATCAGATACGCAGTATTTT
CASSSGGSDTQYF
>-|-|TRBJ2-2|TRBV5-1
TGCGCCAGCAGCTTTTCCGCCTCGGTTGGCGGGGAGCTGTTTTTT
CASSFSASVGGELFF
>-|-|TRBJ1-2|TRBV6-5
TGTGCCAGCAGTTCCTCGGCAGGCGGGGATGTCTATGGCTACACCTTC
CASSSSAGGDVYGYTF
>few|-|TRBJ1-6|TRBV2
TGTGCCACAGGGACGGATTATTCACCCCTCCACTTT
CATGTDYSPLHF
>-|-|TRBJ1-5|TRBV23-1
TGCGCCAGCAGTCACCTTAGAGAGGGGGTTGGACTCCGGGTACGGAAAGGGAGCAATCAGCCCCAGCATTTT
CASSHLREGVGLRVRKGSNQPQHF
>-|TRBD1|TRBJ1-1|TRBV4-1
TGCGCCAGCAGCCCTCCGAGCAGGGGGCTCGATACTGAAGCTTTCTTT
CASSPPSRGLDTEAFF
>-|TRBD1|TRBJ2-1|TRBV9
TGTGCCAGCAGCACGGGGGACAGGGTGTACAATGAGCAGTTCTTC
CASSTGDRVYNEQFF
>-|-|TRBJ1-4|TRBV6-6
TGTGCCACCCAATCAGGTCAAGAAAAACTGTTTTTT
CATQSGQEKLFF
>-|-|TRBJ1-5|TRBV7-9
TGTGCCAGCAGCTTAGCGGAACAGACTAGCAATCAGCCCCAGCATTTT
CASSLAEQTSNQPQHF
>-|-|TRBJ2-2|TRBV30
TGTGCCTCAACCTCCTACGGGGAGCTGTTTTTT
CASTSYGELFF
>once|TRBD1|TRBJ1-5|TRBV18
TGTGCCAGCTCACCCAACAGGGGTTCTGTTCAGCCCCAGCATTTT
CASSPNRGSVQPQHF
>-|TRBD2|TRBJ2-1|TRBV19
TGTGCCAGTATCCAGCGGGGGGGAGATTTTGAGCAGTTCTTC
CASIQRGGDFEQFF
>once|TRBD2|TRBJ2-2|TRBV6-4
TGTGCCAGCGGACTGACTAGCAGCACCGGGGAGCTGTTTTTT
CASGLTSSTGELFF
>-|TRBD1|TRBJ2-7|TRBV11-2
TGTGCCAGCAGCTTAGATCAGGGGGCCTCAAGCTCCTACGAGCAGTACTTC
CASSLDQGASSSYEQYF
>once|-|TRBJ2-7|TRBV18
TGTGCCAGCTCACCACAGGGGGGAGGCGAGCAGTACTTC
CASSPQGGGEQYF
>-|TRBD2|TRBJ2-3|TRBV4-1
TGCGCCAGCAGCCAAGATCCGCCTAGCGGGGGCGAAACAGATACGCAGTATTTT
CASSQDPPSGGETDTQYF
>-|-|TRBJ2-3|TRBV5-1
TGCGCCAGCAGCTTGGGGGGCGGCAGGGGCACAGATACGCAGTATTTT
CASSLGGGRGTDTQYF
>-|TRBD1|TRBJ1-3|TRBV30
TGTGCCTGGAGGTACACAGGGGGGCCTGGAAACACCATATATTTT
CAWRYTGGPGNTIYF
>-|TRBD2|TRBJ2-1|TRBV11-2
TGTGCCAGCAGCTTAGAAGGACTAGCGGGAAACTCCTACAATGAGCAGTTCTTC
CASSLEGLAGNSYNEQFF
>once|TRBD1|TRBJ2-3|TRBV10-1
TGCGCCAGCAGTACAGGGGGAGCTACGCAGTATTTT
CASSTGGATQYF
>-|TRBD1|TRBJ2-7|TRBV6-5
TGTGCCACCCGTGGCTACAGGGGGGACTACGAGCAGTACTTC
CATRGYRGDYEQYF
>-|-|TRBJ2-5|TRBV6-5
TGTGCCAGCAGTTACATAGGGGCTGGGGAAGAGACCCAGTACTTC
CASSYIGAGEETQYF
>-|-|TRBJ2-3|TRBV5-1
TGCGCCAGCACCCTTGGACTGGCCACAGATACGCAGTATTTT
CASTLGLATDTQYF
>-|TRBD2|TRBJ2-7|TRBV19
TGTGCCAGTAACCCTAGCGGGCTCGGGGCCTACGAGCAGTACTTC
CASNPSGLGAYEQYF
>-|TRBD2|TRBJ2-3|TRBV5-1
TGCGCCAGCAGCTTGGGACGTCGAGCGGGGCTATCCACAGATACGCAGTATTTT
CASSLGRRAGLSTDTQYF
>-|-|TRBJ1-3|TRBV6-6
TGTGCCAGCAGCCCAATTACAGTCTCTGGAAACACCATATATTTT
CASSPITVSGNTIYF
>-|TRBD2|TRBJ2-1|TRBV6-1
TGTGCCAGCAGTCTAGCGGGGTACAATGAGCAGTTCTTC
CASSLAGYNEQFF
>-|TRBD1|TRBJ2-5|TRBV18
TGTGCCAGCTCTCACGGAAAACAGGGGGCAGGGGAGACCCAGTACTTC
CASSHGKQGAGETQYF
>once|TRBD2|TRBJ2-3|TRBV6-5
TGTGCCAGCAGCTCGGGACTAGCGGGAGGTACGCAGTATTTT
CASSSGLAGGTQYF
>-|-|TRBJ2-3|TRBV19
TGTGCCAGTAGTCCCGGGTCCTTCGCTACGCAGTATTTT
CASSPGSFATQYF
>-|-|TRBJ1-2|TRBV6-6
TGTGCCAGCAGTCCAGGGGACTATGGCTACACCTTC
CASSPGDYGYTF
>-|TRBD1|TRBJ2-1|TRBV10-3
TGTGCCATCAGACAGGGGGATAGCTCCTACAATGAGCAGTTCTTC
CAIRQGDSSYNEQFF
>-|TRBD1|TRBJ2-3|TRBV19
TGTGCCAGTAGTATCGACAGGGTCACAGATACGCAGTATTTT
CASSIDRVTDTQYF
>-|TRBD1|TRBJ2-3|TRBV29-1
TGCAGCGTTGGCCGGGACAGTGCTAGCACAGATACGCAGTATTTT
CSVGRDSASTDTQYF